Below, 20 T cell receptor beta chains from the same sample are listed, as sequenced in a study of blood T cell repertoires in COVID-19. Measured with immunoSEQ multiplex PCR; TCRdb has only the in-frame clones, and not every one. Of 98,000 or so clones detected, approximately 80% appear once; the ten largest clones hold 4.5% to 5.5%. The sample consisted of peripheral blood. Receptor source: a man aged 60 to 69 with acute or convalescent COVID-19.

This clone was detected a few times. CDR3 residues: CASSQVLRGTEAFF. CDR3 nucleotides: TGCGCCAGCAGCCAAGTGTTGCGGGGGACCGAAGCTTTCTTT. The genes are TRBV4-3 and TRBJ1-1; possible D gene TRBD1, 5 bases. Germline V gene lookup returns CDR1 LGHNA and CDR2 YSLEER. The CDR3 is 14 amino acids. Trimming shortened V by 1 base and J by 8 bases, and 14 bases separated the two germline ends.

The chain carries TRBV15 and TRBJ1-3; TRBD1 is a possible D gene (6 bases). V was cut by 0 bases and J by 1 base, with 13 bases left in between. Germline assignment: CDR1 LNHNV and CDR2 YYDKDF (reference sequence). This CDR3 spans 17 amino acids. DNA for the CDR3: TGTGCCACCAGCAGAGATTTGAATACAGGGTCTGGAAACACCATATATTTT. Residues: CATSRDLNTGSGNTIYF.

About this clone: At one of its ends the junction is not consistent with the germline gene, which may arise from a read error. V is TRBV7-7 and J is TRBJ2-5; 9 bases align to TRBD1. CDR3 length: 14 amino acids. CDR1 SSHAT and CDR2 FNYEAQ come from the germline V gene (reference sequence). The CDR3 protein is CASSAGTGQETQYF. Here the CDR3 DNA reads TGTGCTAGCAGCGCCGGGACAGGGCAAGAGACCCAGTACTTC. Supplemented by reference TRBV7-7 and TRBJ2-5, the full variable domain reads GAGVSQSPRYKVTKRGQDVTLRCDPISSHATLYWYQQALGQGPEFLTYFNYEAQPDKSGLPSDRFSAERPEGSISTLTIQRTEQRDSAMYRCASSAGTGQETQYFGPGTRLLVL.

This clone was counted a few times. DNA of the CDR3: TGTGCCAGCAGCCCCCGGGTCAGCACCGGGGAGCTGTTTTTT. Protein product: CASSPRVSTGELFF. The chain couples TRBV5-4 to TRBJ2-2; D gene ambiguous. The ends were cut back, 4 bases at V and 4 bases at J, with 11 bases in the middle. The CDR3 extends over 14 amino acids. Germline V gene lookup returns CDR1 SGHNT and CDR2 YYREEE (reference sequence). The whole variable domain, remainder taken from reference TRBV5-4 and TRBJ2-2, is ETGVTQSPTHLIKTRGQQVTLRCSSQSGHNTVSWYQQALGQGPQFIFQYYREEENGRGNFPPRFSGLQFPNYSSELNVNALELDDSALYLCASSPRVSTGELFFGEGSRLTVL.

V is TRBV6-5 and J is TRBJ2-6; unclear D gene. Germline CDR1 and CDR2: MNHEY and SVGAGI. The CDR3 spans 15 residues. V was cut by 1 base and J by 2 bases, with 6 bases left in between. CDR3 protein: CASSYFRAGANVLTF. DNA for the CDR3: TGTGCCAGCAGTTACTTCCGCGCTGGGGCCAACGTCCTGACTTTC.

The V and J genes are TRBV7-3 and TRBJ2-1; TRBD2 agrees at 12 bases. Germline loops: CDR1 SGHTA, CDR2 FQGTGA. The CDR3 loop spans 19 amino acids. After removal of 1 base from V and 1 base from J, the junction contained 8 bases not matched to a gene. The CDR3 bases are TGTGCCAGCAGCTTAAGACTAGCGGGAGTGGGGGCTTCCTACAATGAGCAGTTCTTC. Translating gives CASSLRLAGVGASYNEQFF.

The CDR3 region has the DNA TGTGCCAGCAGCCCTAGCGGGAGGGGAAACATTCAGTACTTC. It translates to CASSPSGRGNIQYF. The rearrangement uses TRBV14 and TRBJ2-4; 12 positions agree with TRBD2. This CDR3 has 14 amino acids. Germline V gene lookup returns CDR1 SGHDN and CDR2 FVKESK. The J segment lost 6 bases and the V segment lost 4 bases, leaving 1 base of the junction unmatched. The whole variable domain, remainder taken from reference TRBV14 and TRBJ2-4, is EAGVTQFPSHSVIEKGQTVTLRCDPISGHDNLYWYRRVMGKEIKFLLHFVKESKQDESGMPNNRFLAERTGGTYSTLKVQPAELEDSGVYFCASSPSGRGNIQYFGAGTRLSVL.

This clone showed up just a few times. This rearrangement joins TRBV3-1 (or the pseudogene TRBV3-2) to TRBJ1-2, with D unresolved. In germline, CDR1 is LGHDT, CDR2 YNNKEL (reference sequence). The CDR3 is made up of 14 amino acids. The ends were cut back, 4 bases at V and 6 bases at J, with 15 bases in the middle. CDR3 bases: TGTGCCAGCAGCCGGCCGGGTCACGATCATGGCTACACCTTC. The encoded protein is CASSRPGHDHGYTF.

The chain carries TRBV19 and TRBJ2-2; 11 positions agree with TRBD2. The CDR3 has 17 amino acids. The trim removed 9 bases at V and 2 bases at J, leaving 11 bases unmatched. From germline, CDR1 is LNHDA and CDR2 SQIVND (reference sequence). The DNA of the CDR3 is TGTGCCAGCTCATTCTGGGGGACTAGCGGTAACACCGGGGAGCTGTTTTTT. This translates into CASSFWGTSGNTGELFF.

This clone was counted once. This chain connects TRBV7-9 to TRBJ2-7; 7 nucleotides match TRBD1. Germline loops: CDR1 SEHNR, CDR2 FQNEAQ (reference sequence). The CDR3 loop spans 16 amino acids. The trim removed 2 bases at V and 1 base at J, leaving 8 bases unmatched. The CDR3 DNA reads TGTGCCAGCAGCTTAATCCGGGACAGCCGATCCTACGAGCAGTACTTC. It encodes CASSLIRDSRSYEQYF.

The sample holds a few counts of this clone. Here the CDR3 reads CASSWASANYGYTF. The DNA for the CDR3 is TGTGCCAGCAGTTGGGCCAGTGCTAACTATGGCTACACCTTC. This rearrangement joins TRBV6-5 to TRBJ1-2; D unresolved. CDR1 is MNHEY, CDR2 SVGAGI, per germline. Trimming took 4 bases from V and 0 from J, leaving 9 bases between them. The CDR3 consists of 14 residues.

The V gene is TRBV18, the J gene TRBJ1-3; D gene unclear. The CDR3 loop spans 14 amino acids. Per germline, CDR1 KGHSH and CDR2 LQKENI. The V and J ends lost 4 bases and 0 bases respectively, with 7 bases between them. CDR3 sequence (DNA): TGTGCCAGCTCACATTTAGACTCTGGAAACACCATATATTTT. Protein: CASSHLDSGNTIYF.

The chain links TRBV5-1 to TRBJ1-6; 10 bases align to TRBD1. V trimming: 5 bases; J trimming: 6 bases; junction bases outside the gene matches: 8. The CDR3 is 16 residues long. Germline V lookup: CDR1 SGHRS, CDR2 YFSETQ. The CDR3 spells CASRGGTGEPNSPLHF. The DNA of the CDR3 is TGCGCCAGCAGGGGCGGGACAGGGGAGCCTAATTCACCCCTCCACTTT.

The rearrangement links TRBV9 to TRBJ2-7; D may be TRBD1 (6 bases). Germline CDR1 and CDR2: SGDLS and YYNGEE. The CDR3 spans 17 residues. Trimming pared 0 bases from V and 1 base from J, leaving 17 bases between. The CDR3 coding sequence is TGTGCCAGCAGCGTAGATCTGGCCGGTCAGGGGTCCTACGAGCAGTACTTC. Protein product: CASSVDLAGQGSYEQYF.

The gene calls are TRBV18 and TRBJ2-3, with a weak D call TRBD2 (5 bases). V lost 1 base and J lost 13, with 12 bases in between. The CDR3 covers 12 residues. Per germline, CDR1 KGHSH and CDR2 LQKENI. The CDR3 loop reads CASSPQPPEEYF. The CDR3 region has the DNA TGTGCCAGCTCACCACAGCCCCCGGAGGAGTATTTT.

The chain carries TRBV7-2 and TRBJ1-5; TRBD1 is a possible D gene (5 bases). V lost 6 bases, J lost 1 base, and 13 bases lay in between. The CDR3 contains 15 residues. Per germline, CDR1 SGHTA and CDR2 FQGNSA. This CDR3 reads CASSPGTWSNQPQHF. CDR3 coding DNA: TGTGCCAGCAGTCCTGGGACTTGGAGCAATCAGCCCCAGCATTTT.

The chain uses TRBV7-9 and TRBJ1-6; maybe TRBD1 (6 bases). Germline-derived CDR1 and CDR2 are SEHNR and FQNEAQ (reference sequence). Trimming cost V 4 bases and J 5 bases, with 12 bases left between them. The CDR3 extends over 15 amino acids. The CDR3 nucleotides are TGTGCCAGCAGCTCCCGACAGGTGGATAATTCACCCCTCCACTTT. This translates into CASSSRQVDNSPLHF.

The V gene is TRBV15, the J gene TRBJ2-5, with D possibly matching TRBD1 (5 bases). Per the germline V gene, CDR1 is LNHNV and CDR2 is YYDKDF (reference sequence). Trimming stripped 0 bases from V and 1 base from J, with 9 bases between. The CDR3 contains 15 residues. The CDR3 loop reads CATSRDAGFQETQYF. DNA for the CDR3: TGTGCCACCAGCAGAGATGCAGGGTTCCAAGAGACCCAGTACTTC. Combining the CDR3 with reference TRBV15 and TRBJ2-5 gives the whole variable domain DAMVIQNPRYQVTQFGKPVTLSCSQTLNHNVMYWYQQKSSQAPKLLFHYYDKDFNNEADTPDNFQSRRPNTSFCFLDIRSPGLGDTAMYLCATSRDAGFQETQYFGPGTRLLVL.

This chain connects TRBV19 to TRBJ2-3; D possibly corresponds to TRBD2 (6 bases). Trimming shortened V by 1 base and J by 4 bases, and 12 bases separated the two germline ends. The CDR3 spans 15 residues. In germline, CDR1 is LNHDA, CDR2 SQIVND (reference sequence). CDR3 bases: TGTGCCAGTAGTATAGCCGCGGGATCGGCAGATACGCAGTATTTT. Translation: CASSIAAGSADTQYF.

The chain recombines TRBV18 with TRBJ1-4; 9 bases match TRBD1. The length of the CDR3 is 18 residues. Germline assignment: CDR1 KGHSH and CDR2 LQKENI. The J segment lost 0 bases and the V segment lost 6 bases, leaving 11 bases of the junction unmatched. CDR3 residues: CASSGEDRGKATNEKLFF. CDR3 coding DNA: TGTGCCAGCTCTGGGGAGGACAGGGGAAAGGCAACTAATGAAAAACTGTTTTTT.